This is a list of T cell receptor beta chains from one sample in a study of blood T cell repertoires in COVID-19. Some clones are missing from TCRdb's copy, which holds only in-frame ones; the method was immunoSEQ multiplex PCR. The sample has 75,000 to 80,000 clones, about 86% seen once. Sequenced input: peripheral blood. These receptors were obtained from a human donor in a cohort sampled during active COVID-19. Each CDR3 is given with its conserved first and last residue. A D gene is named only where the DNA matches it firmly. Size is stated for part of the rows, as once, few or many counts, or as a class when the clone is expanded.

clone_size d_call v_call cdr3_aa
. . TRBV24-1 CATSDRVYGYTF
. . TRBV28 CASSLGAWSNQPQHF
. TRBD1 TRBV15 CATSRDIALGDRASPLHF
. TRBD1 TRBV5-1 CASSFSEDRVNSPLHF
. . TRBV3-1/TRBV3-2 CASSQEAGGVPYEQYF
. TRBD1 TRBV7-2 CASSFDREPYNEQFF
. . TRBV9 CASSVAPGNNYGYTF
once . TRBV7-2 CASSEQFMAKNIQYF
. TRBD2 TRBV5-5 CASSSPPGLDLEQYF
. . TRBV28 CASSLSLGGGTEAFF
few TRBD2 TRBV6-6 CASINAGESSYEQYF
few TRBD1 TRBV19 CASSTTVRGLGFF
. . TRBV5-8 CASSSQGYNEQFF
. . TRBV6-1 CASSEVSSYGYTF
. . TRBV5-1 CASSLGGDTQYF
. TRBD2 TRBV7-8 CASSSGTTSPLGVYEQYF
. . TRBV7-7 CASSPPGSGETQYF
. . TRBV27 CASTRAGYTDTQYF
. TRBD2 TRBV7-9 CASSRLGTSGRIDGELFF
. . TRBV28 CASSLPADTQYF
. . TRBV5-4 CASSLAKGVNTEAFF
once . TRBV19 CASTQGSSGANVLTF
. . TRBV9 CASSPSPRETQYF
. TRBD1 TRBV7-6 CASSLTGTGVYEQYF
. . TRBV9 CASSVVKLGGGQPQHF
once TRBD1 TRBV27 CASMRQGTGNIQYF
. . TRBV27 CASSLSLPQSETQYF
. TRBD2 TRBV7-9 CASSLGLAGEKQYF
. . TRBV25-1 CASSSRPGFEAFF
. TRBD2 TRBV7-2 CASSRSQAGGSYNEQFF
. . TRBV7-8 CASLSRGAIRDSPLHF
. . TRBV3-1/TRBV3-2 CASSDPSELYNEQFF
. . TRBV28 CASSRQAAGETQYF
few TRBD1 TRBV5-1 CASSLEQGSGYTF
. . TRBV18 CASSPRGNFNTEAFF
. TRBD1 TRBV28 CASTSGTVLSSNYGYTF
. . TRBV29-1 CSVSRDTYEQYF
. . TRBV3-1/TRBV3-2 CASSQFSNTGELFF
. . TRBV29-1 CSVEVGAGEQFF
. . TRBV6-5 CASSQGSREQYF
. TRBD2 TRBV9 CASSVQAGESDTQYF
few TRBD1 TRBV4-2 CASRVQGAGELFF
. TRBD2 TRBV7-8 CASRPLAGNTGELFF
. TRBD2 TRBV2 CASSDPSTRTSGGSYEQYF
. . TRBV19 CASSIGARAASGANVLTF
. TRBD2 TRBV7-2 CASSLDPSGGAGRANTQYF
. . TRBV2 CASSEGDTGYEQYF
. . TRBV28 CASRLTQGEQFF
. TRBD2 TRBV27 CASSPRTSGGPYSYEQYF
. . TRBV3-1/TRBV3-2 CASSQKRETQYF
. . TRBV7-3 CASSPQGPLGTDTQYF
. . TRBV5-6 CASSLKNRAGNTIYF
many . TRBV6-5 CASSMGAKTGNTIYF
once . TRBV7-9 CASSLGLASDEQYF
. TRBD2 TRBV30 CAWSGYGGRSYEQYF
. . TRBV4-1 CASSQDPRHSNQPQHF
. TRBD2 TRBV5-1 CASSLGLAGDSDEQYF
. . TRBV5-4 CASSLKAQGSHTEAFF
. . TRBV10-3 CAISEVRGNEQFF
. . TRBV6-2/TRBV6-3 CASSFQGGGSNQPQHF